This TCR beta chain originates from a study of blood T cell repertoires in COVID-19. At the level of the study: The United States, Italy and Spain provided the acute and convalescent COVID-19 samples. T cells, B-cell-depleted T cells, or PBMCs provided the cDNA or gDNA that served as material.

This clone appeared a single time. The CDR3 consists of 15 residues. Germline values: CDR1 SGHRS, CDR2 YFSETQ. V was clipped by 1 base and J by 0 bases, with 10 bases between them. Original processing methods: Researchers report that nucleated cell counts were estimated from reference gene primer amplification. The method was immunoSEQ multiplex PCR; TCRdb's version includes in-frame clones alone and lacks a portion of them. V and J calls plus clone size are reproduced from that table; the DNA served to infer D and trimming. The sample has 200,000 to 250,000 clones; roughly nine tenths are singletons.

V and J are TRBV5-1 and TRBJ1-1, with D perhaps TRBD1 (5 bases). This clonotype originated in a woman between 45 and 60 years old with acute or convalescent COVID-19. The specimen was peripheral blood. The CDR3 nucleotides read TGCGCCAGCAGCTTGACAGGCCCGATGAACACTGAAGCTTTCTTT. This sequence encodes CASSLTGPMNTEAFF. The full variable domain, completed using reference TRBV5-1 and TRBJ1-1, is KAGVTQTPRYLIKTRGQQVTLSCSPISGHRSVSWYQQTPGQGLQFLFEYFSETQRNKGNFPGRFSGRQFSNSRSEMNVSTLELGDSALYLCASSLTGPMNTEAFFGQGTRLTVV.